A single sample gave rise to the 16 T cell receptor beta chains below, sequenced in a study of T cells in Graves' hyperthyroidism and ophthalmopathy. Amplified TCR beta CDR3 regions derived from RNA transcripts. During a first-round RT-PCR of the TCR CDR3, the HTBI primer set was used. Each CDR3 protein gets one entry after TCRdb re-called the multiplex PCR reads with MiXCR. The data contain more than 500,000 distinct CDR3 sequences, 16% of them singletons. The source material was blood. The receptor set was obtained from a woman between 25 and 40 years old with Graves' ophthalmopathy.

This clonotype came up many times. The rearrangement joins TRBV7-8 to TRBJ2-3, with 7 bases matching TRBD2. CDR1 and CDR2 from the germline V gene are SGHVS and FQNEAQ. This CDR3 is 16 amino acids long. The trim removed 1 base at V and 4 bases at J, leaving 8 bases unmatched. The CDR3 sequence is CASSLGAGEGPDTQYF. CDR3 nucleotide sequence: TGTGCCAGCAGCTTAGGGGCGGGAGAGGGCCCAGATACGCAGTATTTT. Complete variable domain (other parts from reference TRBV7-8 and TRBJ2-3): GAGVSQSPRYKVAKRGQDVALRCDPISGHVSLFWYQQALGQGPEFLTYFQNEAQLDKSGLPSDRFFAERPEGSVSTLKIQRTQQEDSAVYLCASSLGAGEGPDTQYFGPGTRLTVL.

The chain couples TRBV5-6 to TRBJ2-7, with 8 positions matching TRBD1. CDR3 length: 15 amino acids. Germline lookup yields CDR1 SGHDT and CDR2 YYEEEE. V lost 3 bases to trimming and J lost 4 bases; unmatched junction nucleotides: 9. The CDR3: CASSSDRDRRYEQYF. CDR3 in DNA: TGTGCCAGCAGCTCCGACCGGGACAGGAGATACGAGCAGTACTTC.

The table lists this clonotype with a few counts. The chain uses TRBV20-1 and TRBJ1-6; 11 nucleotides align to TRBD1. This CDR3 is 18 amino acids long. In germline, CDR1 is DFQATT, CDR2 SNEGSKA (reference sequence). The junction had 14 bases not matched to a gene; V was cut back by 4 bases and J by 6 bases. CDR3 region: CSAMDRGRTTIINSPLHF. In DNA, the CDR3 is TGCAGTGCTATGGACAGGGGGCGTACCACCATTATTAATTCACCCCTCCACTTT.

This clonotype occurred a few times. The CDR3 loop reads CASSTQRTGEGYNEQFF. CDR3 nucleotide sequence: TGTGCCAGTAGTACCCAACGGACAGGGGAAGGCTACAATGAGCAGTTCTTC. The rearrangement links TRBV7-2 to TRBJ2-1, with 9 bases aligning to TRBD1. CDR1 is SGHTA, CDR2 FQGNSA, per germline. With 9 bases clipped from V and 3 bases from J, the junction kept 15 bases outside the gene matches. The CDR3 consists of 17 residues.

This clonotype was counted at least ten times. The chain employs TRBV5-1 and TRBJ2-1, with TRBD1 matching 9 bases. The CDR3 consists of 14 residues. Germline assignment: CDR1 SGHRS and CDR2 YFSETQ. With 4 bases clipped from V and 7 bases from J, the junction kept 6 bases outside the gene matches. CDR3 amino acids: CASSLRTGENEQFF. The CDR3 DNA reads TGCGCCAGCAGCCTAAGGACAGGGGAGAATGAGCAGTTCTTC.

Ten or more counts support this clonotype. The CDR3 sequence is CASSLLGQETQYF. DNA of the CDR3: TGTGCCAGCAGCTTATTAGGGCAAGAGACCCAGTACTTC. The chain combines TRBV7-2 with TRBJ2-5; no clear D. Between the trimmed V and J ends, which lost 2 bases and 2 bases, there was a span of 6 bases. The CDR3 contains 13 residues. CDR1 is SGHTA and CDR2 is FQGNSA in the germline V gene.

This clonotype was picked up many times. CDR3 sequence: CSASREGLEQFF. In nucleotides, the CDR3 is TGCAGTGCTAGTCGGGAGGGCTTGGAGCAGTTCTTC. The V gene is TRBV20-1, the J gene TRBJ2-1; 8 bases align to TRBD2. CDR1 is DFQATT, CDR2 SNEGSKA, per germline (reference sequence). Trimming took 3 bases from V and 10 from J; bases not matched to a gene: 5. The CDR3 runs to 12 residues.

CDR3 bases: TGCAGTGCTAGAGGGGGACAGTACCCCCAGCATTTT. Encoded protein: CSARGGQYPQHF. The chain has TRBV20-1 and TRBJ1-5; 7 nucleotides match TRBD1. Germline CDR1 DFQATT, CDR2 SNEGSKA (reference sequence). The V segment lost 1 base and the J segment 10 bases; nucleotides outside the gene matches: 4. This CDR3 is 12 amino acids long.

This clonotype was seen repeatedly, ten times or more. The chain combines TRBV18 with TRBJ2-7; a possible D gene is TRBD1 (5 bases). The V end lost 0 bases, the J end lost 4 bases, and 13 bases lay between the germline ends. There are 15 residues in the CDR3. Germline CDR1 reads KGHSH; CDR2 reads LQKENI. CDR3 DNA: TGTGCCAGCTCACCACCGTCTGGACAAAGTTACGAGCAGTACTTC. Residues: CASSPPSGQSYEQYF.

Details on this clonotype: Compared with germline, one end of the junction differs, possibly owing to a read error. The rearrangement links TRBV5-4 to TRBJ2-3; D is uncertain. In germline, CDR1 is SGHNT, CDR2 YYREEE (reference sequence). The length of the CDR3 is 16 residues. CDR3 protein: CASSQDRERLTDTQYF. The CDR3 DNA reads TGCGCCAGCAGCCAAGATCGTGAGCGACTCACAGATACGCAGTATTTT.

CDR3 nucleotide sequence: TGCAGTGCTAGGTCCTTCACCGGGGAGCTGTTTTTT. Translation: CSARSFTGELFF. V is TRBV20-1 and J is TRBJ2-2; no definite D call. The germline V gene encodes CDR1 DFQATT and CDR2 SNEGSKA (reference sequence). The CDR3 runs 12 residues. The V gene lost 3 bases and the J gene lost 4 bases, with 6 bases spanning the gap.

This clonotype occurred many times. This chain uses TRBV12-3 or TRBV12-4 with TRBJ2-5, with a weak D call TRBD1 (5 bases). Trimming cost V 6 bases and J 3 bases, with 11 bases left between them. The CDR3 runs to 13 residues. This CDR3 is CASRMTEKETQYF. The CDR3 nucleotides read TGTGCCAGCAGAATGACAGAGAAAGAGACCCAGTACTTC.

The V and J genes are TRBV28 and TRBJ1-4; 7 positions agree with TRBD1. From germline, CDR1 is MDHEN and CDR2 SYDVKM. The CDR3 has 15 amino acids. V was clipped by 5 bases and J by 7 bases; unmatched bases: 10. The CDR3 DNA reads TGTGCCAGCAGTCTCTACAGGGGTTTAGGTGAAAAACTGTTTTTT. This sequence encodes CASSLYRGLGEKLFF.

This clonotype was picked up many times. The chain couples TRBV20-1 to TRBJ2-1, with D possibly being TRBD2 (6 bases). CDR3 length: 15 amino acids. Trimming shortened V by 0 bases and J by 3 bases, and 12 bases separated the two germline ends. Germline V gives CDR1 DFQATT, CDR2 SNEGSKA (reference sequence). The CDR3 reads CSARDGDSSYNEQFF. In DNA, the CDR3 is TGCAGTGCTAGAGATGGGGACTCAAGCTACAATGAGCAGTTCTTC.

This clonotype showed up just a few times. The rearrangement uses TRBV7-2 and TRBJ2-7; 14 positions match TRBD2. Trimming removed 2 bases from V and 3 bases from J; junction bases left unmatched: 12. Germline values: CDR1 SGHTA, CDR2 FQGNSA. CDR3 length equals 19 residues. CDR3 amino acids: CASSLCLGLAGVVVYEQYF. DNA of the CDR3: TGTGCCAGCAGCTTATGTTTGGGACTAGCGGGAGTTGTCGTCTACGAGCAGTACTTC.

The chain links TRBV6-1 to TRBJ2-2, with 14 bases identical to TRBD2. V shed 8 bases, J shed 0 bases, and the junction held 8 bases outside the gene matches. CDR3 length equals 18 residues. Germline V CDR1 and CDR2: MNHNS, SASEGT. The CDR3, as DNA: TGTGCCAGCCGTAGACTAGCGGGAGGGCCGTCGAACACCGGGGAGCTGTTTTTT. Its protein product is CASRRLAGGPSNTGELFF.